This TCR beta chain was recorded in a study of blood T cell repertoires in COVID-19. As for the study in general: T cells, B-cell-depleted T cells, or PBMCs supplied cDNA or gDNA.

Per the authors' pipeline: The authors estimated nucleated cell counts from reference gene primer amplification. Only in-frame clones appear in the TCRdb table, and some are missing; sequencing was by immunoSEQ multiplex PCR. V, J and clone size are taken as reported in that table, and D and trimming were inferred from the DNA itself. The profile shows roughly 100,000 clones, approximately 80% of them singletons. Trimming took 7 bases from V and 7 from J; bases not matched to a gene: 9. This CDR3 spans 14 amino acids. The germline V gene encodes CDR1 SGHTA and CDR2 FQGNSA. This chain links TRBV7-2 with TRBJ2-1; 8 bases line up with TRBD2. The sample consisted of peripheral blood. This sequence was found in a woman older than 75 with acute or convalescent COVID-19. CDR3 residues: CASKGSGAVNEQFF. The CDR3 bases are TGTGCCAGCAAGGGTAGCGGGGCGGTGAATGAGCAGTTCTTC.